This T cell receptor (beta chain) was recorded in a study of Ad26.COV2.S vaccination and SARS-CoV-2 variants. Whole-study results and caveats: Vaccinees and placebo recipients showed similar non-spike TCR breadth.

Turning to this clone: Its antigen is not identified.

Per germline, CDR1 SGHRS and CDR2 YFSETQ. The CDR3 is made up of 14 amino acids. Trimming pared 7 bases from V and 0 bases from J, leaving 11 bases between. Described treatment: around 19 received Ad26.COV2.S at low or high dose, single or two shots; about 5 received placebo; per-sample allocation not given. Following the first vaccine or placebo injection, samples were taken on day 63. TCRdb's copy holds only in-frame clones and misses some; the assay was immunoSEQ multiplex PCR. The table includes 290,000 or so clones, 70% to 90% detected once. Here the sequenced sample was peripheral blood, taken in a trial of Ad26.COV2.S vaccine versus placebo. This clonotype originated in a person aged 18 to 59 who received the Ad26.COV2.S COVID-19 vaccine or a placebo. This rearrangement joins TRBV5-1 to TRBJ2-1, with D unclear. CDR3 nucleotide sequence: TGCGCCAGCGCCAAATCCATCTCCTACAATGAGCAGTTCTTC. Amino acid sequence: CASAKSISYNEQFF.